This is a list of T cell receptor beta chains from one sample in a study of beta chain features in type 1 diabetes. This table comes from immunoSEQ multiplex PCR, and its TCRdb copy is limited to in-frame clones, with some not included. The sample holds around 180,000 clones, more than 10% seen once. The sequenced sample was central memory CD4+ T cells from blood. The receptors shown here come from a woman aged 18-29 years in good health. CDR3s include the opening cysteine and the closing phenylalanine or tryptophan. Fields, in order: CDR3 DNA, CDR3 protein, clone size, V gene, CDR3 length, D gene, J gene. A D gene is named only where the DNA matches it firmly. The listing skips clone size in some rows; elsewhere it reads once, few, many or a size class.

CDR3 DNA: TGTGCCTGGAGTCGAGAGGGAAACTATGGCTACACCTTC
CDR3 protein: CAWSREGNYGYTF
clone size: few
V gene: TRBV30
CDR3 length: 13
D gene: NA
J gene: TRBJ1-2

CDR3 DNA: TGTGCCTGGAGTCCGTTCACGGGGGGGGCCAACGTCCTGACTTTC
CDR3 protein: CAWSPFTGGANVLTF
clone size: NA
V gene: TRBV30
CDR3 length: 15
D gene: NA
J gene: TRBJ2-6

CDR3 DNA: TGTGCCAGCAGACAGCATGACATGAACACTGAAGCTTTCTTT
CDR3 protein: CASRQHDMNTEAFF
clone size: NA
V gene: TRBV2
CDR3 length: 14
D gene: NA
J gene: TRBJ1-1

CDR3 DNA: TGCGCCAGCAGCATCGGAGGGACAGCCGACTACGAGCAGTACTTC
CDR3 protein: CASSIGGTADYEQYF
clone size: NA
V gene: TRBV5-1
CDR3 length: 15
D gene: NA
J gene: TRBJ2-7

CDR3 DNA: TGTGCCAGCAGCTTAGACCAGGTATTAGAAGAGACCCAGTACTTC
CDR3 protein: CASSLDQVLEETQYF
clone size: few
V gene: TRBV7-8
CDR3 length: 15
D gene: NA
J gene: TRBJ2-5

CDR3 DNA: TGTGCCAGCTCACCCGGGGGGAGCGGTGGGTCCTACAATGAGCAGTTCTTC
CDR3 protein: CASSPGGSGGSYNEQFF
clone size: NA
V gene: TRBV18
CDR3 length: 17
D gene: TRBD2
J gene: TRBJ2-1

CDR3 DNA: TGTGCCAGCAGCGGGACAGGGGGACACCATACGCAGTATTTT
CDR3 protein: CASSGTGGHHTQYF
clone size: NA
V gene: TRBV28
CDR3 length: 14
D gene: TRBD1
J gene: TRBJ2-3

CDR3 DNA: TGTGCCAGCTCACCTGCGGACAGGGGCAATCAGCCCCAGCATTTT
CDR3 protein: CASSPADRGNQPQHF
clone size: few
V gene: TRBV18
CDR3 length: 15
D gene: TRBD1
J gene: TRBJ1-5

CDR3 DNA: TGTGCCAGCAGTGACTATGCGAGACTAGCGGGTGCCACGCAGCAGTTCTTC
CDR3 protein: CASSDYARLAGATQQFF
clone size: NA
V gene: TRBV27
CDR3 length: 17
D gene: TRBD2
J gene: TRBJ2-1

CDR3 DNA: TGCGCCAGCAGCTTGTATAGGGGACTAACCGATACGCAGTATTTT
CDR3 protein: CASSLYRGLTDTQYF
clone size: few
V gene: TRBV5-1
CDR3 length: 15
D gene: TRBD2
J gene: TRBJ2-3

CDR3 DNA: TGCGCCAGCAGCTTGAACGTAGGGAGTTACGAGCAGTACTTC
CDR3 protein: CASSLNVGSYEQYF
clone size: few
V gene: TRBV5-1
CDR3 length: 14
D gene: NA
J gene: TRBJ2-7

CDR3 DNA: TGTGCCCGCGGGGGCAGTCTGGGGATCTCTGCTGGAAACACCATATATTTT
CDR3 protein: CARGGSLGISAGNTIYF
clone size: few
V gene: TRBV30
CDR3 length: 17
D gene: NA
J gene: TRBJ1-3

CDR3 DNA: TGTGCCAGCAGCTTAGGAGGGCCCCAGGGAGGGACCCAGTACTTC
CDR3 protein: CASSLGGPQGGTQYF
clone size: NA
V gene: TRBV7-9
CDR3 length: 15
D gene: NA
J gene: TRBJ2-5

CDR3 DNA: TGTGCCAGCAGGGCGGTAAAATATGGCTACACCTTC
CDR3 protein: CASRAVKYGYTF
clone size: NA
V gene: TRBV2
CDR3 length: 12
D gene: NA
J gene: TRBJ1-2

CDR3 DNA: TGTGCCAGCAGCTTGGACGGGACTTTCCACCAAGAGACCCAGTACTTC
CDR3 protein: CASSLDGTFHQETQYF
clone size: NA
V gene: TRBV5-4
CDR3 length: 16
D gene: NA
J gene: TRBJ2-5

CDR3 DNA: TGTGCCAGCAGTTTATTCCTAACAGGGTACGCCAAAAACATTCAGTACTTC
CDR3 protein: CASSLFLTGYAKNIQYF
clone size: NA
V gene: TRBV28
CDR3 length: 17
D gene: NA
J gene: TRBJ2-4

CDR3 DNA: TGTGCCAGCAGTCAAACGGGACAGGGGTACGAGCAGTACTTC
CDR3 protein: CASSQTGQGYEQYF
clone size: NA
V gene: TRBV7-2
CDR3 length: 14
D gene: TRBD1
J gene: TRBJ2-7

CDR3 DNA: TGTGCCAGCAGCTTAGATCCTAGCGGGAGGGCCAAAAGCACAGATACGCAGTATTTT
CDR3 protein: CASSLDPSGRAKSTDTQYF
clone size: NA
V gene: TRBV11-2
CDR3 length: 19
D gene: TRBD2
J gene: TRBJ2-3

CDR3 DNA: TGTGCCAGCAGCGGTGGACTAGCGGGAGTTTACGAGCAGTACTTC
CDR3 protein: CASSGGLAGVYEQYF
clone size: NA
V gene: TRBV9
CDR3 length: 15
D gene: TRBD2
J gene: TRBJ2-7

CDR3 DNA: TGTGCCAGCAGTATATCCGGGACAGGATTATACGAGCAGTACTTC
CDR3 protein: CASSISGTGLYEQYF
clone size: NA
V gene: TRBV28
CDR3 length: 15
D gene: TRBD1
J gene: TRBJ2-7

CDR3 DNA: TGTGCCAGCAGCTCCGGGACAGGGTTCTACGAGCAGTACTTC
CDR3 protein: CASSSGTGFYEQYF
clone size: NA
V gene: TRBV28
CDR3 length: 14
D gene: TRBD1
J gene: TRBJ2-7

CDR3 DNA: TGTGCCAGCACCCGTGACATTAGCAATCAGCCCCAGCATTTT
CDR3 protein: CASTRDISNQPQHF
clone size: few
V gene: TRBV28
CDR3 length: 14
D gene: NA
J gene: TRBJ1-5

CDR3 DNA: TGTGCCTGCCGGGATTTACACTATGGCTACACCTTC
CDR3 protein: CACRDLHYGYTF
clone size: NA
V gene: TRBV30
CDR3 length: 12
D gene: NA
J gene: TRBJ1-2

CDR3 DNA: TGTGCCTGGAGCGACCCTCCAGGGGTGAATGAGCAGTTCTTC
CDR3 protein: CAWSDPPGVNEQFF
clone size: NA
V gene: TRBV30
CDR3 length: 14
D gene: NA
J gene: TRBJ2-1

CDR3 DNA: TGCGCCAGCAGCTTGGAAGGGGGTCGATGGGATGAGCAGTTCTTC
CDR3 protein: CASSLEGGRWDEQFF
clone size: NA
V gene: TRBV5-1
CDR3 length: 15
D gene: NA
J gene: TRBJ2-1

CDR3 DNA: TGTGCCAGCTCCCTCCAAGGACTAGCGGCCCTGAGCTCCTACAATGAGCAGTTCTTC
CDR3 protein: CASSLQGLAALSSYNEQFF
clone size: few
V gene: TRBV18
CDR3 length: 19
D gene: TRBD2
J gene: TRBJ2-1

CDR3 DNA: TGCAGCGCCTTCTCTTCCCAAGAGACCCAGTACTTC
CDR3 protein: CSAFSSQETQYF
clone size: NA
V gene: TRBV29-1
CDR3 length: 12
D gene: NA
J gene: TRBJ2-5

CDR3 DNA: TGTGCCATCAGTAACCCGGGACAGGGTCAGTACGAGCAGTACTTC
CDR3 protein: CAISNPGQGQYEQYF
clone size: few
V gene: TRBV10-3
CDR3 length: 15
D gene: TRBD1
J gene: TRBJ2-7

CDR3 DNA: TGTGCCAGCAGGGCAGCGGGAGTCAATGAGCAGTTCTTC
CDR3 protein: CASRAAGVNEQFF
clone size: NA
V gene: TRBV7-2
CDR3 length: 13
D gene: TRBD2
J gene: TRBJ2-1

CDR3 DNA: TGTGCCAGCAGCTTGGCAGGGACACCAGGAAACACCATATATTTT
CDR3 protein: CASSLAGTPGNTIYF
clone size: NA
V gene: TRBV9
CDR3 length: 15
D gene: NA
J gene: TRBJ1-3

CDR3 DNA: TGTGCCAGCAGCGGACTCCTCTCTGGGGCCAACGTCCTGACTTTC
CDR3 protein: CASSGLLSGANVLTF
clone size: few
V gene: TRBV7-6
CDR3 length: 15
D gene: NA
J gene: TRBJ2-6

CDR3 DNA: TGTGCCAGCAGCTTATACGGGGGGTCAGGTGGCTACACCTTC
CDR3 protein: CASSLYGGSGGYTF
clone size: NA
V gene: TRBV11-2
CDR3 length: 14
D gene: NA
J gene: TRBJ1-2

CDR3 DNA: TGCGCCAGCAGCTCCTCCGGGACTAGAGGCGAGCAGTACTTC
CDR3 protein: CASSSSGTRGEQYF
clone size: NA
V gene: TRBV5-1
CDR3 length: 14
D gene: TRBD2
J gene: TRBJ2-7

CDR3 DNA: TGTGCCTGGAGGCCCCTAGCGGGAGCATACAATGAGCAGTTCTTC
CDR3 protein: CAWRPLAGAYNEQFF
clone size: NA
V gene: TRBV30
CDR3 length: 15
D gene: TRBD2
J gene: TRBJ2-1

CDR3 DNA: TGCGCCAGCAGCCAAGATATAAGCCCCCCCACCTACGAGCAGTACTTC
CDR3 protein: CASSQDISPPTYEQYF
clone size: NA
V gene: TRBV4-3
CDR3 length: 16
D gene: NA
J gene: TRBJ2-7

CDR3 DNA: TGTGCCAGCAGTTATCGGTCAGGGAATGGCTACACCTTC
CDR3 protein: CASSYRSGNGYTF
clone size: few
V gene: TRBV6-5
CDR3 length: 13
D gene: NA
J gene: TRBJ1-2

CDR3 DNA: TGCGCCAGCAGCTTGGCGGATAGAGGTCAATACGAGCAGTACTTC
CDR3 protein: CASSLADRGQYEQYF
clone size: few
V gene: TRBV5-1
CDR3 length: 15
D gene: NA
J gene: TRBJ2-7

CDR3 DNA: TGTGCCAGCAGCACGCGACTAGCGGGAGGGCCTTGGCAAGAGACCCAGTACTTC
CDR3 protein: CASSTRLAGGPWQETQYF
clone size: NA
V gene: TRBV7-9
CDR3 length: 18
D gene: TRBD2
J gene: TRBJ2-5

CDR3 DNA: TGTGCCAGCTCACCTCGTGAGCACTCTGGAAACACCATATATTTT
CDR3 protein: CASSPREHSGNTIYF
clone size: few
V gene: TRBV18
CDR3 length: 15
D gene: NA
J gene: TRBJ1-3

CDR3 DNA: TGCGCCAGCAGCCAAGAACTAGGCAGGGGCTATGGCTACACCTTC
CDR3 protein: CASSQELGRGYGYTF
clone size: few
V gene: TRBV4-3
CDR3 length: 15
D gene: NA
J gene: TRBJ1-2

CDR3 DNA: TGTGCCAGCAGTGTGGGCCTAGGGGCCTACGAGCAGTACTTC
CDR3 protein: CASSVGLGAYEQYF
clone size: NA
V gene: TRBV2
CDR3 length: 14
D gene: NA
J gene: TRBJ2-7

CDR3 DNA: TGTGCCAGCAGCCGAGACGGGAACATGAACACTGAAGCTTTCTTT
CDR3 protein: CASSRDGNMNTEAFF
clone size: NA
V gene: TRBV4-2
CDR3 length: 15
D gene: NA
J gene: TRBJ1-1

CDR3 DNA: TGTGCCAGCAGCTCGGGACTAGCGGGGGCCCAAGAGACCCAGTACTTC
CDR3 protein: CASSSGLAGAQETQYF
clone size: few
V gene: TRBV11-2
CDR3 length: 16
D gene: TRBD2
J gene: TRBJ2-5

CDR3 DNA: TGTGCCAGCAGCTTAGCGTCAAGCGGGCTTTACAATGAGCAGTTCTTC
CDR3 protein: CASSLASSGLYNEQFF
clone size: few
V gene: TRBV7-6
CDR3 length: 16
D gene: NA
J gene: TRBJ2-1

CDR3 DNA: TGTGCCAGCAGTTACACAGTACCCCCCTACGAGCAGTACTTC
CDR3 protein: CASSYTVPPYEQYF
clone size: NA
V gene: TRBV6-5
CDR3 length: 14
D gene: NA
J gene: TRBJ2-7

CDR3 DNA: TGTGCCAGCAGGACTAGCGCCCACAATGAGCAGTTCTTC
CDR3 protein: CASRTSAHNEQFF
clone size: few
V gene: TRBV25-1
CDR3 length: 13
D gene: TRBD2
J gene: TRBJ2-1

CDR3 DNA: TGTGCCAGCAGCTTAGTAGGTGGGACAGATAACTACAATGAGCAGTTCTTC
CDR3 protein: CASSLVGGTDNYNEQFF
clone size: NA
V gene: TRBV7-9
CDR3 length: 17
D gene: TRBD1
J gene: TRBJ2-1

CDR3 DNA: TGTGCCTCTTTTCAAGCAGGGAGGAACGAGCAGTACTTC
CDR3 protein: CASFQAGRNEQYF
clone size: few
V gene: TRBV6-5
CDR3 length: 13
D gene: NA
J gene: TRBJ2-7

CDR3 DNA: TGTGCCAGCAGTTACTCAACGGGGGAGCAGTACTTC
CDR3 protein: CASSYSTGEQYF
clone size: NA
V gene: TRBV6-5
CDR3 length: 12
D gene: NA
J gene: TRBJ2-7

CDR3 DNA: TGTGCCACCCGTTCCAGGGTCTACGAGCAGTACTTC
CDR3 protein: CATRSRVYEQYF
clone size: NA
V gene: TRBV6-5
CDR3 length: 12
D gene: NA
J gene: TRBJ2-7

CDR3 DNA: TGTGCCAGCAGCCAAGCCACTAGCGGGGGCCAAGAGACCCAGTACTTC
CDR3 protein: CASSQATSGGQETQYF
clone size: NA
V gene: TRBV4-1
CDR3 length: 16
D gene: TRBD2
J gene: TRBJ2-5

CDR3 DNA: TGTGCCAGTACTACGGGACAGTTTAAAAATCAGCCCCAGCATTTT
CDR3 protein: CASTTGQFKNQPQHF
clone size: NA
V gene: TRBV19
CDR3 length: 15
D gene: TRBD1
J gene: TRBJ1-5

CDR3 DNA: TGTGCCAGCAGCGTCGTTGGACAGGGGGCGTACAAACAGCCCCAGCATTTT
CDR3 protein: CASSVVGQGAYKQPQHF
clone size: NA
V gene: TRBV5-6
CDR3 length: 17
D gene: TRBD1
J gene: TRBJ1-5